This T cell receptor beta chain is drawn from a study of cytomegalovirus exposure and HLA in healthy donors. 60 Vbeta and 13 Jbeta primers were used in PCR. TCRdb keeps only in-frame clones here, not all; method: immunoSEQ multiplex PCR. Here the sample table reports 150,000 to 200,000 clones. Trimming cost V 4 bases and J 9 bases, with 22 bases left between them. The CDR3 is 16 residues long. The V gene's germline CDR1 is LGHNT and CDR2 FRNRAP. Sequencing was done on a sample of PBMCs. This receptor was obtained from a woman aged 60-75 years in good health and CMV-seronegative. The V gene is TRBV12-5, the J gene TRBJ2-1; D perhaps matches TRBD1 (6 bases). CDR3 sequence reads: CASGSSIGQINGEQFF. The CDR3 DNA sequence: TGTGCTAGTGGTTCTTCCATAGGACAGATAAATGGTGAGCAGTTCTTC.